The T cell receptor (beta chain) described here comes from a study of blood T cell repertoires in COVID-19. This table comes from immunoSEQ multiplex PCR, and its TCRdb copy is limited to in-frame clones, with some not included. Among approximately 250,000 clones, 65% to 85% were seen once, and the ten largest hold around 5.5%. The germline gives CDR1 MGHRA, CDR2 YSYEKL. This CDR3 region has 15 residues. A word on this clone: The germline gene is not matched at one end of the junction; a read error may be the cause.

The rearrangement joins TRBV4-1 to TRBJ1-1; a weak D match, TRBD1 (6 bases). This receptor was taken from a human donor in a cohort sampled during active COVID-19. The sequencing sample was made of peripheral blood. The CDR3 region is CASRQARGLNTEAFF. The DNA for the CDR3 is TGCGCCAGCAGGCAAGCCAGGGGTCTGAACACTGAAGCTTTCTTT.